These T cell receptor beta chains were read from a single sample in a study of T cell responses to AZD1222 COVID-19 vaccine. Sequenced by immunoSEQ multiplex PCR; TCRdb stores in-frame clones only, minus some. The top ten clones hold approximately 10% of a sample with 75,000 to 85,000 clones, approximately 88% of them seen once. The sample here was peripheral blood, taken 28 days after the second AZD1222 dose. These receptors were collected from an adult who received the AZD1222 COVID-19 vaccine. Each CDR3 is given without its conserved first and last residue. The D gene is left open where the match is weak.

v_call: TRBV9
cdr3_length: 12
j_call: TRBJ2-5
d_call: TRBD2
cdr3_aa: ASSPSTSVETQY

v_call: TRBV18
cdr3_length: 14
j_call: TRBJ2-1
d_call: TRBD1
cdr3_aa: ASSPNRGRGDNEQF

v_call: TRBV2
cdr3_length: 11
j_call: TRBJ2-1
d_call: -
cdr3_aa: ASSDLGINEQF

v_call: TRBV6-5
cdr3_length: 14
j_call: TRBJ2-2
d_call: TRBD1
cdr3_aa: ASSFQTGAGTGELF

v_call: TRBV12-5
cdr3_length: 15
j_call: TRBJ2-3
d_call: TRBD1
cdr3_aa: ASGPGPGQGSTDTQY

v_call: TRBV29-1
cdr3_length: 13
j_call: TRBJ1-4
d_call: TRBD1
cdr3_aa: SVEERTGINEKLF

v_call: TRBV7-2
cdr3_length: 11
j_call: TRBJ1-5
d_call: -
cdr3_aa: ASSFEWNQPQH

v_call: TRBV2
cdr3_length: 13
j_call: TRBJ2-7
d_call: TRBD1
cdr3_aa: ASSETGGISYEQY

v_call: TRBV12-3/TRBV12-4
cdr3_length: 11
j_call: TRBJ1-2
d_call: -
cdr3_aa: ASSLNRNYGYT

v_call: TRBV20-1
cdr3_length: 11
j_call: TRBJ1-2
d_call: -
cdr3_aa: SASHGTNYGYT

v_call: TRBV19
cdr3_length: 15
j_call: TRBJ2-7
d_call: -
cdr3_aa: ASSPPRRVADSYEQY

v_call: TRBV18
cdr3_length: 12
j_call: TRBJ2-1
d_call: -
cdr3_aa: ASSPSHLDNEQF

v_call: TRBV28
cdr3_length: 13
j_call: TRBJ2-7
d_call: -
cdr3_aa: ASSLRQTAYYEQY

v_call: TRBV6-6
cdr3_length: 10
j_call: TRBJ2-7
d_call: -
cdr3_aa: ASSYVSYEQY

v_call: TRBV28
cdr3_length: 13
j_call: TRBJ2-3
d_call: -
cdr3_aa: ASSLITAFTDTQY

v_call: TRBV2
cdr3_length: 13
j_call: TRBJ2-7
d_call: -
cdr3_aa: ASSKTRGATYEQY

v_call: TRBV5-1
cdr3_length: 14
j_call: TRBJ1-4
d_call: TRBD1
cdr3_aa: ASSLGQGAEGEKLF

v_call: TRBV5-5
cdr3_length: 12
j_call: TRBJ2-7
d_call: -
cdr3_aa: ASSLTGATYEQY